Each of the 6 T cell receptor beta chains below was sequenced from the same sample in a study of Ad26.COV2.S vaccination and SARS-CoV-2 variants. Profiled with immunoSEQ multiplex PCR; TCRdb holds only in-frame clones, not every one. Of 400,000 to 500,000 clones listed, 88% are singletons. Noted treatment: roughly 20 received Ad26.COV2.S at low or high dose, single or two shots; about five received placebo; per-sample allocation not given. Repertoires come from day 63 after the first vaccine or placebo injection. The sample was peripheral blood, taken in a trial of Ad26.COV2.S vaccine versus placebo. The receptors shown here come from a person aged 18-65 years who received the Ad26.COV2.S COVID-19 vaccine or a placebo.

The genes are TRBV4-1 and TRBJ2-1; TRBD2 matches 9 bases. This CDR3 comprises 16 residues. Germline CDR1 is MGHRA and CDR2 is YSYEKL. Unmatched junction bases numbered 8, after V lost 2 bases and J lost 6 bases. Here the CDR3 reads CASSQLAGGLSNEQFF. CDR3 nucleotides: TGCGCCAGCAGCCAACTCGCGGGGGGGCTGAGCAATGAGCAGTTCTTC.

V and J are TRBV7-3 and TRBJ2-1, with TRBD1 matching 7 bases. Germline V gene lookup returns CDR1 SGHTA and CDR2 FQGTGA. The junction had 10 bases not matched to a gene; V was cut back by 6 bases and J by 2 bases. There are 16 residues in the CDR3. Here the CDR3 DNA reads TGTGCCAGCAGTTTGGCGACAGGGACGACCTACAATGAGCAGTTCTTC. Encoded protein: CASSLATGTTYNEQFF.

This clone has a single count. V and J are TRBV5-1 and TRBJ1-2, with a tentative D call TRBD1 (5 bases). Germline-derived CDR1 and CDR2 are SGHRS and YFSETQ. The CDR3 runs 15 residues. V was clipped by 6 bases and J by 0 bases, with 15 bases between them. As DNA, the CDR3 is TGCGCCAGCAAAGAGGGGCCCCCTACTAACTATGGCTACACCTTC. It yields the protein CASKEGPPTNYGYTF.

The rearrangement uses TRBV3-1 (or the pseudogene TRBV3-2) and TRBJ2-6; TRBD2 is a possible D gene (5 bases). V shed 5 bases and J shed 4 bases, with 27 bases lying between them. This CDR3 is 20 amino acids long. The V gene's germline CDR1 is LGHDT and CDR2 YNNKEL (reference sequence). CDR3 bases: TGTGCCAGCAGCGCCGCGACGAGAGGAGGTCGGGTCTCCGGGGCCAACGTCCTGACTTTC. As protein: CASSAATRGGRVSGANVLTF.

The chain's CDR3 is CASRRTLPSNEQFF. DNA for the CDR3: TGTGCCAGCAGACGGACCCTTCCATCCAATGAGCAGTTCTTC. The chain links TRBV2 to TRBJ2-1; D is unresolved. V shed 6 bases and J shed 6 bases, with 15 bases lying between them. CDR1 and CDR2 from the germline V gene are SNHLY and FYNNEI. This CDR3 is 14 amino acids long.

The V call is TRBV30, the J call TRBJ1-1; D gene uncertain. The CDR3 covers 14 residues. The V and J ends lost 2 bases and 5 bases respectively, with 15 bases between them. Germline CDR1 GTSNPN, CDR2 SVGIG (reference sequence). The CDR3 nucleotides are TGTGCCTGGAGTTCAACGCAAGAAACAACTGAAGCTTTCTTT. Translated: CAWSSTQETTEAFF.